Each of the 27 T cell receptor beta chains below was sequenced from the same sample in a study of T cell clonality in common variable immunodeficiency. Study-level results: Fewer deletions and N-nucleotide insertions were reportedly seen in common variable immunodeficiency TCR beta sequences.

Antigens for these TCRs are unknown. The protocol was immunoSEQ multiplex PCR, while the TCRdb copy is restricted to in-frame clones and leaves out a portion. The sample yields roughly 20,000 clones, without any singletons. Sequencing was performed on peripheral blood mononuclear cells. The receptors here all came from a human donor with common variable immunodeficiency.

Details on this clone: Coverage ceases 3 residues before the CDR3 finishes, and the germline J gene fills in the end. The chain recombines TRBV18 with TRBJ2-1; 12 bases match TRBD2. After removal of 3 bases from V and 9 bases from J, the junction contained 6 bases not matched to a gene. Germline loops: CDR1 KGHSH, CDR2 LQKENI. The CDR3 extends over 15 amino acids. CDR3 region: CASSPGLAGGGEQFF. The covered CDR3 bases are TGTGCCAGCTCACCGGGACTAGCGGGCGGCGGTGAG.

This clone is medium-sized in the sample. The read comes to an end 3 residues before the CDR3 does, leaving the germline J gene to fill in the end. The V gene is TRBV29-1, the J gene TRBJ2-1, with 11 positions matching TRBD2. Looked up from germline, CDR1 is SQVTM and CDR2 is ANQGSEA. J lost 9 bases, V lost 6 bases, and 13 bases had no gene match. There are 15 residues in the CDR3. CDR3 DNA (partial): TGCAGCGTACCTGGGACTAGCGGTCAACGAGGTGAG. It specifies CSVPGTSGQRGE. The complete CDR3 reads CSVPGTSGQRGEQFF.

The CDR3 region is CASNVGGTGVTGELFF. Incomplete CDR3 DNA: TGTGCCAGTAACGTGGGTGGGACAGGGGTCACCGGGGAG. The V gene is TRBV19, the J gene TRBJ2-2; TRBD1 matches at 10 bases. The read gets to within 3 residues of the CDR3 end, and the germline J gene fills in the rest. V was clipped by 7 bases and J by 4 bases; unmatched bases: 9. The CDR3 covers 16 residues. Germline V gene data show CDR1 as LNHDA and CDR2 as SQIVND (reference sequence).

The sample holds a few counts of this clone. The sequence runs out 3 residues before the end of the CDR3; the remainder is reconstructed from the germline J gene. The chain couples TRBV18 to TRBJ2-5, with a weak D call TRBD2 (6 bases). This CDR3 contains 17 residues. Trimming removed 4 bases at V and 3 bases at J, with 21 bases between. The germline CDR1 and CDR2 sequences are KGHSH and LQKENI. CDR3 loop: CASSLFSGVVSEETQYF. CDR3 DNA, as far as it was read: TGTGCCAGCTCACTTTTTTCGGGGGTCGTGAGCGAAGAGACC.

Notes on this clone: The CDR3 extends 3 residues past the end of the read, so its final part is completed from the germline J gene. The J gene is TRBJ2-1, the V gene TRBV18, with a tentative D call TRBD1 (5 bases). The CDR3 spans 15 residues. The V end was cut by 5 bases, the J end by 2 bases, with 13 bases between. Germline values: CDR1 KGHSH, CDR2 LQKENI. The CDR3 loop reads CASSADTFPYNEQFF. The covered CDR3 bases are TGTGCCAGCTCAGCGGACACCTTCCCCTACAATGAG.

This clone was found a few times. The read ends 3 residues before the CDR3 terminus; that terminus is restored from the germline J gene. This sequence joins TRBV7-6 and TRBJ2-7, with D perhaps matching TRBD1 (6 bases). Germline V gene sequence: CDR1 SGHVS, CDR2 FNYEAQ. This CDR3 region has 13 residues. Trimming removed 5 bases at V and 6 bases at J, with 14 bases between. CDR3 loop: CASSQGWNFEQYF. CDR3 DNA (partial): TGTGCCAGCAGCCAGGGGTGGAATTTCGAG.

This clone was recorded a few times. The read ends 3 residues early relative to the CDR3; the germline J gene fills the gap. The chain recombines TRBV6-2 or TRBV6-3 with TRBJ2-7; 9 bases fit TRBD1. The V segment lost 6 bases and the J segment 3 bases; nucleotides outside the gene matches: 12. This CDR3 region has 16 residues. The germline CDR1 and CDR2 sequences are MNHEY and SVGEGT. CDR3 amino acids: CASSDTGQGPVYEQYF. Incomplete CDR3 DNA: TGTGCCAGCAGCGATACGGGACAGGGTCCCGTCTACGAG.

There are many counts of this clone. Coverage ceases 3 residues before the CDR3 finishes, and the germline J gene fills in the end. The chain combines TRBV7-2 with TRBJ2-1, with 11 positions matching TRBD2. The germline gives CDR1 SGHTA, CDR2 FQGNSA. This CDR3 has 15 amino acids. The V segment lost 5 bases and the J segment 6 bases; nucleotides outside the gene matches: 6. CDR3 DNA (partial): TGTGCCAGCAGCATAACTAGCGGGAGACCCAATGAG. It specifies CASSITSGRPNE. The CDR3 as a whole reads CASSITSGRPNEQFF. The complete variable domain, with remaining parts taken from reference TRBV7-2 and TRBJ2-1, reads GAGVSQSPSNKVTEKGKDVELRCDPISGHTALYWYRQSLGQGLEFLIYFQGNSAPDKSGLPSDRFSAERTGGSVSTLTIQRTQQEDSAVYLCASSITSGRPNEQFFGPGTRLTVL.

A note on this clone: The read terminates 3 residues before the CDR3 end, so the remaining end is supplied by the germline J gene. The chain recombines TRBV18 with TRBJ1-2; D is perhaps TRBD1 (6 bases). V dropped 3 bases and J dropped 1 base, with 12 bases sitting between them. Germline assignment: CDR1 KGHSH and CDR2 LQKENI. There are 15 residues in the CDR3. CDR3 loop: CASSPGQTDNYGYTF. The sequenced part of the CDR3 DNA is TGTGCCAGCTCACCCGGACAGACTGATAACTATGGC. Supplemented by reference TRBV18 and TRBJ1-2, the full variable domain reads NAGVMQNPRHLVRRRGQEARLRCSPMKGHSHVYWYRQLPEEGLKFMVYLQKENIIDESGMPKERFSAEFPKEGPSILRIQQVVRGDSAAYFCASSPGQTDNYGYTFGSGTRLTVV.

A few counts support this clone. The read ends 3 residues before the CDR3 terminus; that terminus is restored from the germline J gene. The chain joins TRBV7-6 to TRBJ1-6; D gene unclear. Trimming pared 4 bases from V and 0 bases from J, leaving 10 bases between. Germline V lookup: CDR1 SGHVS, CDR2 FNYEAQ. The length of the CDR3 is 16 residues. The covered CDR3 bases are TGTGCCAGCAGCTCGACTGCGGGCTCCTATAATTCACCC. Encoded protein: CASSSTAGSYNSP. The whole CDR3 region reads CASSSTAGSYNSPLHF.

The sample holds a few counts of this clone. Partial CDR3 DNA: TGTGCCAGTAGCCGAGGAGGGTCTGGGGCCAACGTC. Translation: CASSRGGSGANV. The CDR3, in full, reads CASSRGGSGANVLTF. This chain joins TRBV19 and TRBJ2-6; D may be TRBD2 (6 bases). Read sequence stops 3 residues before the CDR3 end, and the germline J gene provides the missing end. V lost 6 bases and J lost 1, with 10 bases in between. The CDR3 sequence is 15 residues long. The germline V gene encodes CDR1 LNHDA and CDR2 SQIVND (reference sequence).

This clone has just a few counts. Sequencing ends 3 residues short of the CDR3 end; the germline J gene provides the rest. The chain is built from TRBV30 and TRBJ2-1; 10 nucleotides match TRBD2. The CDR3 spans 15 residues. J gave up 7 bases and V 0 bases, and 6 bases lay outside the gene matches. Germline CDR1 reads GTSNPN; CDR2 reads SVGIG (reference sequence). CDR3 DNA, as far as it was read: TGTGCCTGGAGTGTACGAGCGGGAGGGCGGAATGAG. Its protein product is CAWSVRAGGRNE. The full CDR3 is CAWSVRAGGRNEQFF.

As for this clone: The read gets to within 3 residues of the CDR3 end, and the germline J gene fills in the rest. The V gene is TRBV7-9, the J gene TRBJ2-1, with TRBD1 matching 7 bases. The CDR3 loop spans 15 amino acids. Germline CDR1 reads SEHNR; CDR2 reads FQNEAQ (reference sequence). V gave up 5 bases and J gave up 0 bases; unmatched junction bases: 4. The CDR3 DNA, read in part, is TGTGCCAGCAGCCCACGGGACAGCTCCTACAATGAG. Translating it yields CASSPRDSSYNE. The whole CDR3 region reads CASSPRDSSYNEQFF. The full variable domain, its missing parts supplied by reference TRBV7-9 and TRBJ2-1, is DTGVSQNPRHKITKRGQNVTFRCDPISEHNRLYWYRQTLGQGPEFLTYFQNEAQLEKSRLLSDRFSAERPKGSFSTLEIQRTEQGDSAMYLCASSPRDSSYNEQFFGPGTRLTVL.

Worth noting for this clone: The CDR3 end falls 3 residues outside the read, so it is completed with the germline J gene. The chain uses TRBV19 and TRBJ1-5; 10 nucleotides match TRBD1. Germline assignment: CDR1 LNHDA and CDR2 SQIVND (reference sequence). This CDR3 contains 14 residues. V lost 6 bases and J lost 6; bases outside the gene matches: 5. The CDR3 is CASSEDRGTQPQHF. CDR3 bases read: TGTGCCAGTAGCGAGGACAGGGGGACTCAGCCC. Full variable domain (remainder filled in from reference TRBV19 and TRBJ1-5): DGGITQSPKYLFRKEGQNVTLSCEQNLNHDAMYWYRQDPGQGLRLIYYSQIVNDFQKGDIAEGYSVSREKKESFPLTVTSAQKNPTAFYLCASSEDRGTQPQHFGDGTRLSIL.

This clone has a handful of counts. The CDR3 end lies 3 residues beyond the end of the read and is filled in from the germline J gene. The chain combines TRBV7-2 with TRBJ2-5, with 9 positions matching TRBD2. With V trimmed by 4 bases and J by 2 bases, 2 bases remained unmatched. This CDR3 is built from 14 residues. The V gene's germline CDR1 is SGHTA and CDR2 FQGNSA. CDR3 in amino acids: CASSSSGRQETQYF. Incomplete CDR3 DNA: TGTGCCAGCAGCTCCAGCGGGAGGCAAGAGACC.

On this clone itself: The CDR3 end is not reached by the read, which stops 3 residues before it; the germline J gene fills it in. This rearrangement joins TRBV6-1 to TRBJ2-5, with TRBD2 matching over 8 bases. Germline values: CDR1 MNHNS, CDR2 SASEGT. This CDR3 is built from 15 residues. V shed 2 bases and J 2 bases; nucleotides not matched to a gene: 4. The CDR3 loop is CASSEQSGGQETQYF. The DNA read from the CDR3 is TGTGCCAGCAGTGAACAAAGCGGGGGACAAGAGACC.

About this clone: The read ends 3 residues shy of where the CDR3 ends; the end is completed using the germline J gene. The chain combines TRBV7-8 with TRBJ2-7; 7 bases fit TRBD1. V was clipped by 5 bases and J by 6 bases; unmatched bases: 7. The CDR3 runs to 13 residues. CDR1 and CDR2 (germline): SGHVS, FQNEAQ. The CDR3 DNA, read in part, is TGTGCCAGCAGCCGGACAGGCCCAGGCGAG. Amino acid sequence: CASSRTGPGE. The entire CDR3 sequence reads CASSRTGPGEQYF.

This clone was detected ten times or more. The read falls 3 residues short of the CDR3 end, and the missing part is taken from the germline J gene. This chain joins TRBV5-4 and TRBJ2-1; 9 positions agree with TRBD2. V lost 0 bases to trimming and J lost 3 bases; unmatched junction nucleotides: 1. Germline V gene data show CDR1 as SGHNT and CDR2 as YYREEE (reference sequence). This CDR3 contains 15 residues. The CDR3 sequence: CASSLGRGGYNEQFF. The sequenced CDR3 bases are TGTGCCAGCAGCTTGGGGCGGGGGGGCTACAATGAG.

In this sample, this clone turned up a few times. The sequence runs out 3 residues before the end of the CDR3; the remainder is reconstructed from the germline J gene. The V gene is TRBV7-9, the J gene TRBJ1-2; D is unresolved. The CDR3 covers 14 residues. Trimming took off 4 bases at V and 4 bases at J, with 13 bases between the two ends. The germline gives CDR1 SEHNR, CDR2 FQNEAQ (reference sequence). This CDR3 is CASSSSPTGYGYTF. CDR3 DNA (partial): TGTGCCAGCAGCTCTTCTCCCACCGGCTATGGC.

This clone showed up just a few times. The read stops 3 residues short of the end of the CDR3; the missing end is completed from the germline J gene. The chain is built from TRBV7-9 and TRBJ1-4, with D perhaps TRBD1 (6 bases). Germline V gene data show CDR1 as SEHNR and CDR2 as FQNEAQ (reference sequence). V lost 2 bases and J 8 bases, leaving 12 bases between the germline ends. The CDR3 length is 14 residues. The covered CDR3 bases are TGTGCCAGCAGCTTATCAGGGGTAGTAGAAAAA. Protein: CASSLSGVVEK. The whole CDR3 protein is CASSLSGVVEKLFF.

The sample holds a few counts of this clone. From the germline J gene comes the end of the CDR3, since the read stops 3 residues before it. The V and J genes are TRBV6-1 and TRBJ2-3; TRBD1 matches at 7 bases. The CDR3 has 15 amino acids. Germline assignment: CDR1 MNHNS and CDR2 SASEGT. Germline trimming cut 2 bases from V and 4 bases from J; bases unmatched to any gene: 6. The CDR3 DNA, read in part, is TGTGCCAGCAGTGAACTGAATGGACAGGCAGATACG. Its translation: CASSELNGQADT. The whole CDR3 sequence is CASSELNGQADTQYF.

With respect to this clone: Coverage ceases 3 residues before the CDR3 finishes, and the germline J gene fills in the end. The V and J genes are TRBV18 and TRBJ2-5; 7 bases map to TRBD1. The junction had 0 bases not matched to a gene; V was cut back by 4 bases and J by 1 base. In germline, CDR1 is KGHSH, CDR2 LQKENI. The CDR3 contains 13 residues. Partial CDR3 DNA: TGTGCCAGCTCACGGGACAGCCAAGAGACC. It is translated as CASSRDSQET. The full CDR3 reads CASSRDSQETQYF.

Regarding this clone: The CDR3 end is not reached by the read, which stops 3 residues before it; the germline J gene fills it in. The V and J genes are TRBV18 and TRBJ1-1; 11 bases are shared with TRBD1. The junction had 4 bases not matched to a gene; V was cut back by 5 bases and J by 5 bases. This CDR3 has 14 amino acids. From germline, CDR1 is KGHSH and CDR2 LQKENI. The CDR3 region is CASSTGQGVTEAFF. The part of the CDR3 DNA that was read is TGTGCCAGCTCAACGGGACAGGGGGTAACTGAA. Full variable domain (missing parts from reference TRBV18 and TRBJ1-1): NAGVMQNPRHLVRRRGQEARLRCSPMKGHSHVYWYRQLPEEGLKFMVYLQKENIIDESGMPKERFSAEFPKEGPSILRIQQVVRGDSAAYFCASSTGQGVTEAFFGQGTRLTVV.

This clone was observed a few times. The read stops 3 residues short of the end of the CDR3; the missing end is completed from the germline J gene. The rearrangement links TRBV7-2 to TRBJ2-1; 8 positions match TRBD2. After removal of 1 base from V and 6 bases from J, the junction contained 5 bases not matched to a gene. There are 15 residues in the CDR3. CDR1 SGHTA and CDR2 FQGNSA come from the germline V gene. Here the CDR3 reads CASSLGGGNFNEQFF. CDR3 DNA (partial): TGTGCCAGCAGCTTAGGCGGGGGGAACTTCAATGAG.

This clone was seen a few times. The read falls 3 residues short of the CDR3 end, and the missing part is taken from the germline J gene. The chain employs TRBV19 and TRBJ1-5; no reliable D call. This CDR3 has 16 residues. The V end was cut by 5 bases, the J end by 5 bases, with 19 bases between. Germline V gives CDR1 LNHDA, CDR2 SQIVND (reference sequence). The CDR3 DNA, read in part, is TGTGCCAGTAGTGCTTCGAGTACAGTTATCCATCAGCCC. Residues: CASSASSTVIHQP. The full CDR3 is CASSASSTVIHQPQHF.

The covered CDR3 bases are TGTGCCAGCTCACCACTCGGGTTAAAAGATACG. Its protein is CASSPLGLKDT. The full-length CDR3 reads as CASSPLGLKDTQYF. The J gene is TRBJ2-3, the V gene TRBV18; D not resolved. The read stops 3 residues short of the end of the CDR3; the missing end is completed from the germline J gene. Germline V lookup: CDR1 KGHSH, CDR2 LQKENI. The CDR3 spans 14 residues. V was clipped by 1 base and J by 5 bases, with 10 bases between them.

The sample holds a few counts of this clone. Sequencing ends 3 residues short of the CDR3 end; the germline J gene provides the rest. This chain uses TRBV7-2 with TRBJ2-5, with TRBD1 identical over 8 bases. Germline assignment: CDR1 SGHTA and CDR2 FQGNSA. With V trimmed by 4 bases and J by 1 base, 5 bases remained unmatched. The CDR3 covers 15 residues. The CDR3 spells CASSSQGGPQETQYF. The sequenced CDR3 bases are TGTGCCAGCAGCTCACAGGGGGGACCCCAAGAGACC.